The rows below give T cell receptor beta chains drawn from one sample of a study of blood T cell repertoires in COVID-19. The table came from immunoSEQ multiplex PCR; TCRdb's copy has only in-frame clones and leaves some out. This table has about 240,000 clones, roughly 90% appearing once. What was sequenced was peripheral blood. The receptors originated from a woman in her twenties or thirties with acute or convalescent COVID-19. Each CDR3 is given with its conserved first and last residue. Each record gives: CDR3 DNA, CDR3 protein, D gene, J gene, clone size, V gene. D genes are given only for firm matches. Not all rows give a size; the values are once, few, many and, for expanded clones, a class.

TGTGCTAGCAGCTTAGCCCTAGCGGGGGGTGGCGAGCAGTTCTTC,CASSLALAGGGEQFF,TRBD2,TRBJ2-1,-,TRBV7-7
TGTGCCAGTATGAGACAAGGGGCAAACAATCAGCCCCAGCATTTT,CASMRQGANNQPQHF,-,TRBJ1-5,-,TRBV19
TGTGCCAGCAGTTTCTTCAGCAGGGCAAGTTCCCCCCAGCATTTT,CASSFFSRASSPQHF,-,TRBJ1-5,-,TRBV28
TGTGCCTGGAGTGGCGGGAGCTCCTACGAGCAGTACTTC,CAWSGGSSYEQYF,TRBD2,TRBJ2-7,-,TRBV30
TGTGCCAGCAGGTCGGCGGGAGGGGCCAAAAACATTCAGTACTTC,CASRSAGGAKNIQYF,TRBD2,TRBJ2-4,once,TRBV7-2
TGTGCCAGCAGCTTGGATAAAAGCGGGAGGTGGTCCTACGAGCAGTACTTC,CASSLDKSGRWSYEQYF,TRBD2,TRBJ2-7,-,TRBV5-6
TGTGCCTGGAGAGCTGTACTAGCGGCTTACGAGCAGTACTTC,CAWRAVLAAYEQYF,TRBD2,TRBJ2-7,few,TRBV30
TGTGCCACCAGCAACCGACAGGGCCAAGGAGGCTACACCTTC,CATSNRQGQGGYTF,TRBD1,TRBJ1-2,-,TRBV15
TGTGCCAGCAGTTTACTAGCGGGAAGACTCAATGAGCAGTTCTTC,CASSLLAGRLNEQFF,TRBD2,TRBJ2-1,-,TRBV6-2/TRBV6-3
TGTGCCAGCAGTGGTAGCGGGAGGGCCTATGAGCAGTTCTTC,CASSGSGRAYEQFF,TRBD2,TRBJ2-1,-,TRBV5-8
TGTGCCAGCACCTCCGGGACTACTTTCTTC,CASTSGTTFF,TRBD2,TRBJ2-1,-,TRBV25-1
TGTGCCACCAGTGATCCCGACAGGGAAGAGACCCAGTACTTC,CATSDPDREETQYF,TRBD1,TRBJ2-5,-,TRBV24-1
TGTGCCAGCACCCCCGGGGAAGGGGAGACCCAGTACTTC,CASTPGEGETQYF,-,TRBJ2-5,-,TRBV5-4
TGTGCCAGCAGCCCCCCGCTGGAGTTCGAGACCCAGTACTTC,CASSPPLEFETQYF,-,TRBJ2-5,-,TRBV3-1/TRBV3-2
TGTGCCAGCAGCTTAGTGGGGGCTGGCTTTTCCTACGAGCAGTACTTC,CASSLVGAGFSYEQYF,-,TRBJ2-7,-,TRBV7-6
TGTGCCGCATCGGAGGACAGGAACACTGAAGCTTTCTTT,CAASEDRNTEAFF,-,TRBJ1-1,-,TRBV30
TGTGCCAGCAGCTTACGTGGACAGGGGGCTTACGAGCAGTACTTC,CASSLRGQGAYEQYF,TRBD1,TRBJ2-7,-,TRBV7-6
TGTGCCATCAGTGATCGTAATTCACCCCTCCACTTT,CAISDRNSPLHF,-,TRBJ1-6,-,TRBV10-3
TGTGCCAGCAGCCCTTCGTCTTTCATCGGGGGTGCGGATGGCTACACCTTC,CASSPSSFIGGADGYTF,-,TRBJ1-2,once,TRBV11-3
TGTGCCAGCAGTGGGGCGGACAGGGGTACCGGGGAGCTGTTTTTT,CASSGADRGTGELFF,TRBD1,TRBJ2-2,-,TRBV7-2
TGCAGCGCCGCGGGCCGCGGTAGGTACGAGCAGTACTTC,CSAAGRGRYEQYF,-,TRBJ2-7,-,TRBV29-1
TGTGCCAGCAGCATAACAGGGGGCTACGAGCAGTACTTC,CASSITGGYEQYF,TRBD1,TRBJ2-7,-,TRBV5-6
TGTGCCAGCAGCATCGCGGGGGCAGGGGGCAAAGCGGATGGCTACACCTTC,CASSIAGAGGKADGYTF,TRBD1,TRBJ1-2,-,TRBV7-2
TGTGCCAGCAGCCGGGACTGGTCTGGAAACACCATATATTTT,CASSRDWSGNTIYF,-,TRBJ1-3,-,TRBV7-2
TGTGCCAGCAGTTCGGACAGGGCGGGCAATCAGCCCCAGCATTTT,CASSSDRAGNQPQHF,TRBD1,TRBJ1-5,-,TRBV27
TGTGCCAGCAGTTTGGACAGGGGGCTAAACACCATATATTTT,CASSLDRGLNTIYF,TRBD1,TRBJ1-3,-,TRBV27
TGTGCCAGCAGCCTCGGACAGGGAGAAAATGAAAAACTGTTTTTT,CASSLGQGENEKLFF,TRBD1,TRBJ1-4,many,TRBV7-9
TGTGCCAGTAGTATATCCCCAGGAGACAGCTATGGCTACACCTTC,CASSISPGDSYGYTF,-,TRBJ1-2,-,TRBV19
TGTGCCAGTAGCCGGACTAGCGGTACCTACAATGAGCAGTTCTTC,CASSRTSGTYNEQFF,TRBD2,TRBJ2-1,-,TRBV19
TGTGCCAGCAGCTGGGGGGGCCCTGGGGCAATCATGACAGATACGCAGTATTTT,CASSWGGPGAIMTDTQYF,-,TRBJ2-3,few,TRBV5-6
TGCGCCAGCAGCCTAACAGGGGTCAGCTATGGCTACACCTTC,CASSLTGVSYGYTF,TRBD1,TRBJ1-2,once,TRBV5-1
TGCGCCAGCAGCCAAGATGTACTAGCGGGGCGCTACGAGCAGTACTTC,CASSQDVLAGRYEQYF,TRBD2,TRBJ2-7,-,TRBV4-3
TGTGCCAGAAGCTTGACTAGCGGGAGAGAAGAGCAGTACTTC,CARSLTSGREEQYF,TRBD2,TRBJ2-7,once,TRBV5-3
TGTGCCACCAGTGAAGTGACAGTCACAGATACGCAGTATTTT,CATSEVTVTDTQYF,-,TRBJ2-3,-,TRBV24-1
TGTGCCAGCAGTTGGACAGCGAACAATGAGCAGTTCTTC,CASSWTANNEQFF,-,TRBJ2-1,-,TRBV6-5
TGTGCCAGCAGCTTGACTAGCGGGAACGCAAAGACCCAGTACTTC,CASSLTSGNAKTQYF,TRBD2,TRBJ2-5,-,TRBV11-3